This is a list of T cell receptor beta chains from one sample in a study of cytotoxic CD8 clonotypes in ibrutinib-treated CLL. Some clones are missing from TCRdb's copy, which holds only in-frame ones; the method was immunoSEQ multiplex PCR. The sample has hundreds of thousands of clones, 70% seen once; the top ten hold 15%. The source material was PBMCs, sampled after 24 months of ibrutinib treatment. All receptors come from a human donor with chronic lymphocytic leukemia. CDR3s include the opening cysteine and the closing phenylalanine or tryptophan. D genes are given only for firm matches. Not all rows give a size; the values are once, few, many and, for expanded clones, a class.

TRBV7-2,TRBJ1-2,.,.,CASSLVGENYGYTF,TGTGCCAGCAGCTTAGTAGGGGAAAACTATGGCTACACCTTC
TRBV2,TRBJ2-7,.,TRBD1,CASAGQGLGEQYF,TGTGCCAGCGCGGGACAGGGCCTAGGGGAGCAGTACTTC
TRBV27,TRBJ1-1,.,.,CASSLDEGWTEAFF,TGTGCCAGCAGTTTAGACGAGGGGTGGACTGAAGCTTTCTTT
TRBV27,TRBJ2-7,few,.,CASSFTPGKREQYF,TGTGCCAGCAGTTTCACCCCAGGGAAACGCGAGCAGTACTTC
TRBV19,TRBJ2-7,few,.,CASQGSYEQYF,TGTGCCAGTCAGGGCTCCTACGAGCAGTACTTC
TRBV19,TRBJ2-5,.,TRBD1,CASSMIRGQSETQYF,TGTGCCAGTAGTATGATCAGGGGGCAATCAGAGACCCAGTACTTC
TRBV19,TRBJ2-3,.,.,CASSIWPTLGSVSDTQYF,TGTGCCAGTAGTATCTGGCCTACTTTGGGGAGCGTCTCAGATACGCAGTATTTT
TRBV6-5,TRBJ2-1,few,TRBD2,CASRALAGDEQFF,TGTGCCAGTAGAGCACTAGCGGGAGATGAGCAGTTCTTC
TRBV10-3,TRBJ2-7,.,.,CAISQGDSNYEQYF,TGTGCCATCAGCCAAGGGGACTCCAACTACGAGCAGTACTTC
TRBV28,TRBJ2-7,.,.,CVTAETSSYEQYF,TGTGTTACGGCGGAGACGAGCTCCTACGAGCAGTACTTC
TRBV19,TRBJ1-4,once,.,CASSIATQEWAKLNEKLFF,TGTGCCAGTAGTATAGCCACGCAGGAATGGGCAAAACTGAATGAAAAACTGTTTTTT
TRBV18,TRBJ2-7,.,.,CASSPTLFDGLNEQYF,TGTGCCAGCTCACCTACTTTGTTTGACGGCCTTAACGAGCAGTACTTC
TRBV5-4,TRBJ2-7,.,.,CASSFPQGSYEQYF,TGTGCCAGCAGCTTCCCCCAGGGATCCTACGAGCAGTACTTC
TRBV27,TRBJ1-5,few,.,CASSLSGNQPQHF,TGTGCCAGCAGTTTAAGCGGCAATCAGCCCCAGCATTTT
TRBV7-2,TRBJ1-2,.,.,CASSLGFRDGKHTF,TGTGCCAGCAGCTTAGGGTTTAGGGACGGAAAGCACACCTTC
TRBV30,TRBJ2-7,few,.,CAWREGFHEQYF,TGTGCCTGGAGGGAGGGGTTCCACGAGCAGTACTTC
TRBV29-1,TRBJ2-1,few,.,CSVVGSSYNEQFF,TGCAGCGTTGTTGGAAGCTCCTACAATGAGCAGTTCTTC
TRBV15,TRBJ1-5,.,.,CATSLGHLSNQPQHF,TGTGCCACCAGCCTAGGACATCTGAGCAATCAGCCCCAGCATTTT